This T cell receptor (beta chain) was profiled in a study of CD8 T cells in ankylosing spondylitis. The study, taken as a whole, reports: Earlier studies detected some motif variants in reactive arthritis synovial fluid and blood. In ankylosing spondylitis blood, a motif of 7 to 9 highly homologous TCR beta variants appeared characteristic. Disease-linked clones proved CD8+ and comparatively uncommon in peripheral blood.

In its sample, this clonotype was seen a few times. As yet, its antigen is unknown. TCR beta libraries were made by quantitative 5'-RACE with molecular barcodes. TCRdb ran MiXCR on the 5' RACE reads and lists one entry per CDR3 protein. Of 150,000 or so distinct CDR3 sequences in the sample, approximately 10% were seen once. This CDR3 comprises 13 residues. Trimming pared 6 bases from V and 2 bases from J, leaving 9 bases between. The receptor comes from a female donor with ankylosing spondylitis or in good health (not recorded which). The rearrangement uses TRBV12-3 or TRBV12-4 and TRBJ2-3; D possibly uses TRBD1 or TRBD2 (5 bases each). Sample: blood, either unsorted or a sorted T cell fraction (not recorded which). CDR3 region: CASRRGTTDTQYF. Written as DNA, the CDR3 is TGTGCCAGCAGGCGAGGGACCACAGATACGCAGTATTTT.